This TCR beta chain was captured by sequencing in a study of persistence of HIV-infected CD4 T cells. The study's findings and limits: TCRbeta richness was lower in CMV- and Gag-responding cells than in anti-CD3/anti-CD28-responding cells.

The libraries were made with immunoSEQ version 4 in survey mode. Genomic DNA was diluted to 10 ng/uL, up to about 1 ug per sample. Repertoires were generated with immunoSEQ multiplex PCR, while TCRdb's copy carries only in-frame clones and drops some. The data show approximately 20,000 clones, approximately 65% seen once. Germline-derived CDR1 and CDR2 are MNHNS and SASEGT. The V and J ends lost 1 base and 5 bases respectively, with 17 bases between them. The CDR3 is 16 amino acids. Cells were stimulated with overlapping HIV-1 Gag 15-mer peptides. Responding CD4+ T cells were sorted by upregulation of both CD40 ligand and CD69. Donors had undetectable plasma HIV-1 RNA, under 50 copies/mL, for 4+ years. As regards this clone: Its antigen is not known.

Sequenced material: CD4+ T cells sorted from PBMCs after roughly 18-hour stimulation, taken from a patient who received antiretroviral therapy. This sequence joins TRBV6-1 and TRBJ1-1; D gene uncertain. This TCR derives from an adult woman with HIV who was CMV-seropositive. As DNA, the CDR3 is TGTGCCAGCAGTGAAGGCAATCGACGAACAAGAACTGAAGCTTTCTTT. Its translation: CASSEGNRRTRTEAFF.